Detailed here is one T cell receptor beta chain. Its antigen is unknown. With 4 bases clipped from V and 0 bases from J, the junction kept 15 bases outside the gene matches. The CDR3 loop spans 19 amino acids. Germline V CDR1 and CDR2: MNHEY, SMNVEV (reference sequence). The source of the sample is a study of cytotoxic CD8 clonotypes in ibrutinib-treated CLL. Whole-study findings and limits: Under therapy, public clonotypes either contracted or stayed stable, and they were uncommon. Exceeding age-matched healthy donors, baseline clonality also tracked the counts of circulating CD8+ T cells.

Produced via immunoSEQ multiplex PCR; TCRdb's table is partial and in-frame only. The sample shows around 160,000 clones, approximately 80% of them seen only once. Source: PBMCs, taken after 12 months of ibrutinib treatment. This chain links TRBV27 with TRBJ1-5, with 7 nucleotides matching TRBD1. This clonotype was sampled from a human donor with chronic lymphocytic leukemia. The CDR3 spells CASSSSQPRDRYSNQPQHF. The CDR3 DNA follows: TGTGCCAGCAGTTCCTCGCAACCCCGGGACAGATATAGCAATCAGCCCCAGCATTTT.